Sequencing of this T cell receptor (beta chain) was carried out in a study of blood T cell repertoires in COVID-19. Study details: The United States, Italy and Spain were the sources of the acute and convalescent COVID-19 samples. In each case, the material was cDNA or gDNA derived from T cells, B-cell-depleted T cells, or PBMCs.

Followed over time, Seattle patients had been enrolled while infection was active. Generated by immunoSEQ multiplex PCR, the TCRdb table keeps only in-frame clones and is missing some. The table records some 500,000 clones, less than 90% of them present only once. Germline CDR1 reads LNHDA; CDR2 reads SQIVND (reference sequence). V lost 3 bases and J lost 2; bases outside the gene matches: 6. The CDR3 length is 15 residues. This TCR derives from a woman aged 50 to 60 with COVID-19, enrolled during active disease. Input material: peripheral blood. J is TRBJ2-7 and V is TRBV19; 8 positions match TRBD1. The CDR3 here is CASSMRQGKTYEQYF. CDR3 DNA sequence: TGTGCCAGTAGTATGAGACAGGGGAAGACCTACGAGCAGTACTTC.